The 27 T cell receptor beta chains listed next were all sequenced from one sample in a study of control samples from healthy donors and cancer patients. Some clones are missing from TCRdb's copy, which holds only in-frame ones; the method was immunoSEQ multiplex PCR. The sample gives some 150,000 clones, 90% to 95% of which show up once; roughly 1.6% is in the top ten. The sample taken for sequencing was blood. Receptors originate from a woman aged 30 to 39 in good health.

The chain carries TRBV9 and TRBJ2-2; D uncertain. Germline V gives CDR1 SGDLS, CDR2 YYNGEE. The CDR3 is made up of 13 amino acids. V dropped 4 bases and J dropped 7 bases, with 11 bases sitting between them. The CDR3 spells CASSPTEFGELFF. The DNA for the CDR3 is TGTGCCAGCAGCCCAACCGAGTTCGGGGAGCTGTTTTTT.

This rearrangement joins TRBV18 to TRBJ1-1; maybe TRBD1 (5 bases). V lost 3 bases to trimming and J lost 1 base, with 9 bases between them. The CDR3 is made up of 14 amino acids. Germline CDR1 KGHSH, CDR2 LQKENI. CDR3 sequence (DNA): TGTGCCAGCTCACCGGGACCTGGGAACACTGAAGCTTTCTTT. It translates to CASSPGPGNTEAFF.

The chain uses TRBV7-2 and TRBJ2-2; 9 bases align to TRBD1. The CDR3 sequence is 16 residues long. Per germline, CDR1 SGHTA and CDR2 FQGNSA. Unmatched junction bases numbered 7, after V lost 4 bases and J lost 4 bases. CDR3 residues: CASSSQGAVRTGELFF. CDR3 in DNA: TGTGCCAGCAGCTCACAGGGGGCGGTTCGCACCGGGGAGCTGTTTTTT.

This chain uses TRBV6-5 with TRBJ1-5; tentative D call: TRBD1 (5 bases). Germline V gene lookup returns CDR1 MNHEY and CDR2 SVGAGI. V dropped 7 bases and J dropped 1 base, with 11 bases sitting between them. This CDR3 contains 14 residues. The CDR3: CASTRAGSNQPQHF. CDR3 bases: TGTGCCAGCACCCGGGCAGGGAGCAATCAGCCCCAGCATTTT.

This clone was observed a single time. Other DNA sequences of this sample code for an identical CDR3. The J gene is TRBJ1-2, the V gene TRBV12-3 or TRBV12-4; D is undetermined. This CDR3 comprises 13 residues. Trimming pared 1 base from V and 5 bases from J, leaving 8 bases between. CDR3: CASSLGQPYGYTF. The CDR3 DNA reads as TGTGCCAGCAGTTTAGGCCAGCCTTATGGCTACACCTTC.

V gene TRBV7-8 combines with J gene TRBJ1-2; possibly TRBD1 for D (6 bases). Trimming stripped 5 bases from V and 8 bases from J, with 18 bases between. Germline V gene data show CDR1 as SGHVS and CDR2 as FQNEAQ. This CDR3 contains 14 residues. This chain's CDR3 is CASSPGQRSIGYTF. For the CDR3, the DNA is TGTGCCAGCAGCCCCGGACAGAGATCTATAGGCTACACCTTC.

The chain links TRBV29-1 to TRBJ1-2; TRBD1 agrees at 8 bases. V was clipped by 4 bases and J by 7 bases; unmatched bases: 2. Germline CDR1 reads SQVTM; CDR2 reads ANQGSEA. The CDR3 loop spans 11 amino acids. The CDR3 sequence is CSVGTGSGYTF. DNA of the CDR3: TGCAGCGTTGGGACAGGGTCTGGCTACACCTTC.

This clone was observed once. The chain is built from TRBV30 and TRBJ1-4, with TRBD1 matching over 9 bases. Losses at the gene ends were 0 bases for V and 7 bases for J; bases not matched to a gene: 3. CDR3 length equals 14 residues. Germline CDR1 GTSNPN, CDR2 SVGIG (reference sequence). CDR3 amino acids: CAWSVQGAGEKLFF. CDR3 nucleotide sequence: TGTGCCTGGAGTGTACAGGGGGCGGGTGAAAAACTGTTTTTT.

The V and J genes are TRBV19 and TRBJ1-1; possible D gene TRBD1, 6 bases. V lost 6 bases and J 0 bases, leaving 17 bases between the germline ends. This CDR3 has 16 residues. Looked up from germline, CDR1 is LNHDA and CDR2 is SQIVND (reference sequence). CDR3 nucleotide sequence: TGTGCCAGTAGACGACAGGAATACAGTATGAACACTGAAGCTTTCTTT. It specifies CASRRQEYSMNTEAFF.

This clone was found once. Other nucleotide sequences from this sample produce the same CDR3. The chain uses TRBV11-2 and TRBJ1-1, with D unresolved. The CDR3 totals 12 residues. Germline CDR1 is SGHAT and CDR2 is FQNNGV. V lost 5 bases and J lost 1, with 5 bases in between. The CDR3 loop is CASSVQNTEAFF. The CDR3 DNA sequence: TGTGCCAGCAGCGTGCAGAACACTGAAGCTTTCTTT.

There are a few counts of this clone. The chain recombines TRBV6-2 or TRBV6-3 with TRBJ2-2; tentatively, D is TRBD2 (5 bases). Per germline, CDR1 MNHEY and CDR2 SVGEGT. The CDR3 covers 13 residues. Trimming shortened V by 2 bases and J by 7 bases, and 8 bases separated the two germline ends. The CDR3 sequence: CASSYEGVGELFF. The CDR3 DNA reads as TGTGCCAGCAGTTACGAGGGCGTCGGGGAGCTGTTTTTT.

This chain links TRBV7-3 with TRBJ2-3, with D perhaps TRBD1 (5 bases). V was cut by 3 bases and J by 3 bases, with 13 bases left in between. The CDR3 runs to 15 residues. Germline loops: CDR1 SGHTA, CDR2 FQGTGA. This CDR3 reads CASSLGRRQTDTQYF. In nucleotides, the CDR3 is TGTGCCAGCAGCTTGGGAAGGAGACAGACAGATACGCAGTATTTT.

CDR3 region: CASSLGIGLAGGPGYEQYF. As DNA, the CDR3 is TGTGCCAGCAGCTTAGGGATCGGACTAGCGGGAGGGCCGGGGTACGAGCAGTACTTC. The chain recombines TRBV7-2 with TRBJ2-7, with TRBD2 matching over 15 bases. After removal of 1 base from V and 4 bases from J, the junction contained 11 bases not matched to a gene. This CDR3 has 19 amino acids. Germline lookup yields CDR1 SGHTA and CDR2 FQGNSA.

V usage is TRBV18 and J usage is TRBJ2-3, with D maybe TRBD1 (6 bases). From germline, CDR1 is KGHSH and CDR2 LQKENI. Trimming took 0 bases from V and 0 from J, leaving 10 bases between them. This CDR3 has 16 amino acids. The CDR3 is CASSPPDSASTDTQYF. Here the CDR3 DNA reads TGTGCCAGCTCACCACCGGACAGCGCTAGCACAGATACGCAGTATTTT.

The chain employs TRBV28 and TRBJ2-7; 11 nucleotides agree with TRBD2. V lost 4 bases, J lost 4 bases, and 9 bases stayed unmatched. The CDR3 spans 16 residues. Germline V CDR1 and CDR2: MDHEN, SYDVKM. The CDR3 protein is CASSSPLAGVLYEQYF. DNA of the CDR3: TGTGCCAGCAGTTCCCCACTAGCGGGAGTTCTTTACGAGCAGTACTTC.

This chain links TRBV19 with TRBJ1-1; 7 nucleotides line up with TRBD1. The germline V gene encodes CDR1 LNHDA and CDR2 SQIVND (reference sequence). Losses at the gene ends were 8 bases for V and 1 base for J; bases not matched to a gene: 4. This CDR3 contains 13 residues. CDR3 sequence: CASDDRANTEAFF. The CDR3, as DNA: TGTGCCAGTGACGACAGGGCGAACACTGAAGCTTTCTTT.

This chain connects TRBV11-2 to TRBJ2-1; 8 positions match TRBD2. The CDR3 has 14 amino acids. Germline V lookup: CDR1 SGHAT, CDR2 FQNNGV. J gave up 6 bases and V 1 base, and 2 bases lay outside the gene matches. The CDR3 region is CASSLAGRANEQFF. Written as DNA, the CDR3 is TGTGCCAGCAGCTTAGCCGGGAGGGCCAATGAGCAGTTCTTC.

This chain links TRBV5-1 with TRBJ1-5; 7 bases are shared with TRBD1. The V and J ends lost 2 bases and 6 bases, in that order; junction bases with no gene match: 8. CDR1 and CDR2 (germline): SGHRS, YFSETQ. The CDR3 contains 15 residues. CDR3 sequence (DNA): TGCGCCAGCAGCTTAGAGGGGGCGAGCGGTCAGCCCCAGCATTTT. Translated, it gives CASSLEGASGQPQHF. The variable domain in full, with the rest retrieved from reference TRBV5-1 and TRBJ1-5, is KAGVTQTPRYLIKTRGQQVTLSCSPISGHRSVSWYQQTPGQGLQFLFEYFSETQRNKGNFPGRFSGRQFSNSRSEMNVSTLELGDSALYLCASSLEGASGQPQHFGDGTRLSIL.

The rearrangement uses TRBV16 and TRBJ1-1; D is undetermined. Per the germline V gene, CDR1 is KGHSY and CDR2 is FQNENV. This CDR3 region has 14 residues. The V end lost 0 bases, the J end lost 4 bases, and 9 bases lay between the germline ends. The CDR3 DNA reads TGTGCCAGCAGCCAATCGTCACGGGGCACTGAAGCTTTCTTT. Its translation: CASSQSSRGTEAFF.

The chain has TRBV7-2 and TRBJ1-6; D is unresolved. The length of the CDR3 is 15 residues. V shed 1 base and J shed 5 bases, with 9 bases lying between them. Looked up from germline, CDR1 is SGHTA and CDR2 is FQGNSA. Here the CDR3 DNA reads TGTGCCAGCAGCTTAGTGGCCCCAAATAATTCACCCCTCCACTTT. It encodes CASSLVAPNNSPLHF.

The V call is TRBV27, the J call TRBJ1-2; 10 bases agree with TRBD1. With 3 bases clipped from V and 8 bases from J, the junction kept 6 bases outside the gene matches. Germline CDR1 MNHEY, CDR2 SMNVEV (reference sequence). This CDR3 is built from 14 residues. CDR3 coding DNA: TGTGCCAGCAGTTTCCGACAGGGGGCGCGAGGCTACACCTTC. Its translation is CASSFRQGARGYTF.

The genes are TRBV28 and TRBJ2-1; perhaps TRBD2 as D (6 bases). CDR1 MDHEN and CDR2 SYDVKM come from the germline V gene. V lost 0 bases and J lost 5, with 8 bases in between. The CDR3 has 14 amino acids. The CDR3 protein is CASSLWGGNNEQFF. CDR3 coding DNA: TGTGCCAGCAGTTTATGGGGCGGGAACAATGAGCAGTTCTTC.

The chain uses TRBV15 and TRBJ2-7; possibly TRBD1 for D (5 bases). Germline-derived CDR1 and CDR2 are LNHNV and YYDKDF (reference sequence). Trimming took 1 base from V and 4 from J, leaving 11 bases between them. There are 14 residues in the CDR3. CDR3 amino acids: CATSRARVGYEQYF. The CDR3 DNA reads TGTGCCACCAGCAGAGCCAGGGTAGGGTACGAGCAGTACTTC.

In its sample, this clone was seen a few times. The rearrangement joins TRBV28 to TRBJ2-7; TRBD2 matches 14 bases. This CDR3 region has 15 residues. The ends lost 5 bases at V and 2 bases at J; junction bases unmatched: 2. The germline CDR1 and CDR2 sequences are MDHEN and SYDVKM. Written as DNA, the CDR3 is TGTGCCAGCAGTGAGACTAGCGGGAGGGCCTACGAGCAGTACTTC. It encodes CASSETSGRAYEQYF.

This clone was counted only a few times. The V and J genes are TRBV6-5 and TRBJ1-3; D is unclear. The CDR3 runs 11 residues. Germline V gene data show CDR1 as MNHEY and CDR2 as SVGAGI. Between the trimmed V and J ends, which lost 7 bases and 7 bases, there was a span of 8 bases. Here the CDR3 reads CASTHLNTIYF. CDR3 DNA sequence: TGTGCCAGCACCCATCTTAACACCATATATTTT.

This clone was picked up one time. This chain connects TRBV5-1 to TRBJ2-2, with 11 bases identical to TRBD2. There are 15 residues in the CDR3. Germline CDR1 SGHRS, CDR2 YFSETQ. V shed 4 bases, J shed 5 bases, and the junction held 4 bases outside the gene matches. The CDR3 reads CASSPSGGRTGELFF. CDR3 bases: TGCGCCAGCAGCCCTAGCGGGGGGCGAACCGGGGAGCTGTTTTTT.

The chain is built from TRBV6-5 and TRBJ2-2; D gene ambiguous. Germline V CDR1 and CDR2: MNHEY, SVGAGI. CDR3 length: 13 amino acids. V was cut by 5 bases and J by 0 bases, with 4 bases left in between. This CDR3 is CASSLANTGELFF. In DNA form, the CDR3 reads TGTGCCAGCAGTCTAGCGAACACCGGGGAGCTGTTTTTT.